Included here is one T cell receptor (beta chain) sequence, with context. This record comes from a study of blood T cell repertoires in COVID-19. As originally analysed: It was from reference gene primer amplification that nucleated cell counts were estimated. Method: immunoSEQ multiplex PCR; TCRdb's copy keeps in-frame clones and lacks some. For V, J and clone size, that table is used; D and trimming come from the DNA. The sample lists just over 300,000 clones; roughly 90% were seen once. The sequenced sample consisted of PBMCs or T cells enriched from blood (not recorded which). The clonotype originates from a woman aged 40 to 50 who had recovered from COVID-19.

CDR3 sequence: CASSISGKNQPQHF. CDR3 DNA: TGTGCCAGCAGTATCTCAGGGAAGAATCAGCCCCAGCATTTT. V is TRBV27 and J is TRBJ1-5; a possible D gene is TRBD1 (5 bases). CDR1 is MNHEY, CDR2 SMNVEV, per germline (reference sequence). V was clipped by 5 bases and J by 4 bases, with 12 bases between them. This CDR3 is built from 14 residues.